One sample yielded the 14 T cell receptor beta chains listed below, sequenced in a study of blood T cell repertoires in COVID-19. This table comes from immunoSEQ multiplex PCR, and its TCRdb copy is limited to in-frame clones, with some not included. Here the sample spans approximately 220,000 clones, around 80% being singletons. Specimen: peripheral blood. The receptor set was obtained from a woman in her fifties or sixties who had recovered from COVID-19.

The V gene is TRBV7-3, the J gene TRBJ2-7; D possibly corresponds to TRBD1 (6 bases). This CDR3 spans 13 amino acids. Germline V gives CDR1 SGHTA, CDR2 FQGTGA. The ends were cut back, 4 bases at V and 6 bases at J, with 13 bases in the middle. CDR3: CASSSSGDREQYF. The CDR3 DNA is TGTGCCAGCAGCTCTTCAGGGGATCGCGAGCAGTACTTC.

The chain recombines TRBV21-1 with TRBJ1-5; the DNA was not compared with TRBD1, the D call given in the table. TRBV21-1 constitutes a pseudogene. This CDR3 is built from 18 residues. The CDR3 region has the DNA TGTGCCAGCGGGGAGACAGGGGGCCCGCGGTACAATGATGGGCCCCAGCATTTT. The encoded protein is CASGETGGPRYNDGPQHF.

The table lists this clone with a count of one. The rearrangement links TRBV9 to TRBJ2-1, with D tentatively TRBD2 (6 bases). The CDR3 loop spans 14 amino acids. Germline CDR1 and CDR2: SGDLS and YYNGEE. V gave up 3 bases and J gave up 4 bases, with 11 bases separating them. CDR3 DNA: TGTGCCAGCAGCGCCGGGACTTTTTACAATGAGCAGTTCTTC. Translation gives CASSAGTFYNEQFF.

This clone occurred once. The rearrangement links TRBV6-1 to TRBJ1-1; tentative D call: TRBD1 (6 bases). The CDR3 has 12 amino acids. Between the trimmed V and J ends, which lost 2 bases and 10 bases, there was a span of 11 bases. From germline, CDR1 is MNHNS and CDR2 SASEGT. CDR3 in amino acids: CASSETGPRAFF. The CDR3 region has the DNA TGTGCCAGCAGTGAAACAGGGCCGCGAGCTTTCTTT.

The gene calls are TRBV6-5 and TRBJ2-7; tentative D call: TRBD1 (5 bases). There are 16 residues in the CDR3. Trimming pared 1 base from V and 6 bases from J, leaving 19 bases between. Germline V CDR1 and CDR2: MNHEY, SVGAGI. The CDR3 region has the DNA TGTGCCAGCAGTTACTTCAATCGGGCAGGGTTCGGCGAGCAGTACTTC. It is translated as CASSYFNRAGFGEQYF.

The chain combines TRBV3-1 (or the pseudogene TRBV3-2) with TRBJ2-3, with 8 positions matching TRBD2. Looked up from germline, CDR1 is LGHDT and CDR2 is YNNKEL (reference sequence). Trimming removed 1 base from V and 2 bases from J; junction bases left unmatched: 11. This CDR3 comprises 18 residues. This CDR3 is CASSQGTTLRGVTDTQYF. The CDR3 bases are TGTGCCAGCAGCCAAGGTACGACCTTGCGGGGGGTCACAGATACGCAGTATTTT.

This clone was seen only once. The chain employs TRBV5-4 and TRBJ1-2; D is perhaps TRBD1 (6 bases). CDR1 SGHNT and CDR2 YYREEE come from the germline V gene (reference sequence). V lost 4 bases and J 7 bases, leaving 17 bases between the germline ends. The CDR3 contains 14 residues. DNA of the CDR3: TGTGCCAGCAGCCCCGGACAGATCCTAACTGGCTACACCTTC. Its protein product is CASSPGQILTGYTF.

The chain combines TRBV3-1 (or the pseudogene TRBV3-2) with TRBJ1-2, with 7 positions matching TRBD1. CDR1 LGHDT and CDR2 YNNKEL come from the germline V gene (reference sequence). With 4 bases clipped from V and 3 bases from J, the junction kept 5 bases outside the gene matches. CDR3 size: 14 residues. The CDR3 reads CASSPTGTYYGYTF. The CDR3 DNA reads as TGTGCCAGCAGCCCGACAGGGACCTACTATGGCTACACCTTC.

The chain couples TRBV3-1 (or the pseudogene TRBV3-2) to TRBJ1-1, with unresolved D. This CDR3 spans 13 amino acids. The V and J ends lost 1 base and 7 bases respectively, with 10 bases between them. Germline CDR1 and CDR2: LGHDT and YNNKEL (reference sequence). The CDR3 here is CASSQGRRGEAFF. In nucleotides, the CDR3 is TGTGCCAGCAGCCAAGGGAGACGAGGTGAAGCTTTCTTT.

A few counts support this clone. This sequence joins TRBV7-3 and TRBJ1-5; 7 nucleotides align to TRBD1. The CDR3 length is 15 residues. After removal of 2 bases from V and 7 bases from J, the junction contained 8 bases not matched to a gene. Germline assignment: CDR1 SGHTA and CDR2 FQGTGA. CDR3 DNA: TGTGCCAGCAGCTTAGGGAACAGGGGACGACAGCCCCAGCATTTT. Translated: CASSLGNRGRQPQHF.

This clone was detected only once. This chain links TRBV2 with TRBJ1-1; a weak D match, TRBD1 (5 bases). The CDR3 covers 15 residues. Trimming left V 7 bases short and J 0 bases short, with 15 bases between. CDR1 is SNHLY and CDR2 is FYNNEI in the germline V gene. CDR3 sequence (DNA): TGTGCCAGCAAAGAGTACGGGGGATTGAACACTGAAGCTTTCTTT. The encoded protein is CASKEYGGLNTEAFF.

This clone was seen just once. This sequence joins TRBV13 and TRBJ1-1; 10 bases fit TRBD1. This CDR3 is built from 13 residues. The germline V gene has CDR1 PRHDT and CDR2 FYEKMQ (reference sequence). V dropped 8 bases and J dropped 5; count of bases not matched to a gene: 5. CDR3 residues: CASGDRGRTEAFF. The DNA of the CDR3 is TGTGCCAGCGGGGACAGGGGAAGGACTGAAGCTTTCTTT.

The J gene is TRBJ2-3, the V gene TRBV5-4, with D unclear. The V and J ends lost 5 bases and 1 base respectively, with 8 bases between them. Germline CDR1 SGHNT, CDR2 YYREEE (reference sequence). This CDR3 is built from 13 residues. The CDR3 loop reads CASSGLGTDTQYF. The CDR3 coding sequence is TGTGCCAGCAGTGGGCTTGGCACAGATACGCAGTATTTT.

This clone was counted once. The chain recombines TRBV27 with TRBJ1-5; D is uncertain. Trimming removed 9 bases at V and 2 bases at J, with 11 bases between. Germline CDR1 MNHEY, CDR2 SMNVEV (reference sequence). CDR3 length: 13 amino acids. In nucleotides, the CDR3 is TGTGCCAGACCCGAGAGGGGCAATCAGCCCCAGCATTTT. Translation: CARPERGNQPQHF.